A selection of T cell receptor beta chains follows, all from one sample in a study of shared clonotypes between healthy human individuals. Assay used: immunoSEQ multiplex PCR; TCRdb lists only in-frame clones, some missing. The repertoire holds some 1 million clones, with about three quarters as singletons. Sequences were obtained from memory CD4+ T cells sorted from blood. These receptors were taken from a young man in good health. Both conserved end residues are part of each CDR3. Each record gives: D gene, J gene, clone size, V gene, CDR3 protein, CDR3 DNA. D genes are given only for firm matches. Rows give clone size only sometimes, using once, few, many, or a class for an expanded clone.

- | TRBJ2-1 | many | TRBV5-4 | CASSRTGTHNEQFF | TGTGCCAGCAGCCGTACGGGGACCCACAATGAGCAGTTCTTC
- | TRBJ2-5 | - | TRBV10-3 | CAISELHSQETQYF | TGTGCCATCAGTGAGCTCCACAGCCAAGAGACCCAGTACTTC
- | TRBJ2-7 | - | TRBV7-9 | CASSFSGASYEQYF | TGTGCCAGCAGCTTTAGCGGAGCCTCCTACGAGCAGTACTTC
- | TRBJ2-6 | few | TRBV5-1 | CASSADGRDSGANVLTF | TGCGCCAGCAGCGCGGACGGCCGAGACTCTGGGGCCAACGTCCTGACTTTC
- | TRBJ1-1 | many | TRBV7-2 | CASSLGAFVGENTEAFF | TGTGCCAGCAGCTTAGGAGCCTTTGTTGGGGAGAACACTGAAGCTTTCTTT
TRBD1 | TRBJ1-2 | - | TRBV11-2 | CASSLVQGRYYGYTF | TGTGCCAGCAGCTTAGTACAGGGGCGATACTATGGCTACACCTTC
TRBD1 | TRBJ1-5 | - | TRBV5-6 | CASSTWDRENQPQHF | TGTGCCAGCAGCACCTGGGACAGGGAAAATCAGCCCCAGCATTTT
TRBD2 | TRBJ2-3 | - | TRBV27 | CASSKQAGLGTDTQYF | TGTGCCAGCAGCAAACAAGCCGGACTAGGCACAGATACGCAGTATTTT
- | TRBJ1-1 | - | TRBV18 | CASSPPTGRMTGTEAFF | TGTGCCAGCTCACCTCCGACAGGCAGGATGACGGGCACTGAAGCTTTCTTT
- | TRBJ1-2 | - | TRBV6-1 | CASTSRGETYGYTF | TGTGCCAGCACCAGCCGCGGGGAGACCTATGGCTACACCTTC
- | TRBJ2-7 | - | TRBV5-1 | CASSFSDPPYEQYF | TGCGCCAGCAGCTTCAGTGACCCCCCCTACGAGCAGTACTTC
TRBD1 | TRBJ1-2 | - | TRBV2 | CASFNRGYGYTF | TGTGCCAGCTTCAACAGGGGCTATGGCTACACCTTC
TRBD1 | TRBJ2-3 | - | TRBV19 | CASSTQGARSTDTQYF | TGTGCCAGTAGTACCCAGGGGGCGCGAAGCACAGATACGCAGTATTTT
TRBD1 | TRBJ1-6 | - | TRBV7-2 | CASSTPGEGAPLHF | TGTGCCAGCAGCACCCCGGGGGAGGGGGCCCCCCTCCACTTT
- | TRBJ1-1 | - | TRBV9 | CASSPWDGGNTEAFF | TGTGCCAGCAGCCCTTGGGATGGGGGGAACACTGAAGCTTTCTTT
TRBD2 | TRBJ2-3 | - | TRBV7-8 | CASSWAGADTQYF | TGTGCCAGCAGTTGGGCGGGAGCAGATACGCAGTATTTT
TRBD1 | TRBJ1-4 | - | TRBV10-3 | CAISDPKQGAGKLFF | TGTGCCATCAGTGATCCCAAACAGGGGGCAGGAAAACTGTTTTTT
TRBD1 | TRBJ2-1 | many | TRBV28 | CASSSPDRTYNEQFF | TGTGCCAGCAGTTCCCCGGACAGGACCTACAATGAGCAGTTCTTC
- | TRBJ2-3 | once | TRBV7-2 | CASSSGGTLGTDTQYF | TGTGCCAGCAGCTCAGGGGGGACTTTGGGTACAGATACGCAGTATTTT
- | TRBJ2-6 | - | TRBV19 | CASSIVRTGANVLTF | TGTGCCAGTAGTATAGTGAGGACTGGGGCCAACGTCCTGACTTTC
- | TRBJ1-2 | few | TRBV6-1 | CASSERNLYGYTF | TGTGCCAGCAGTGAAAGAAATCTCTATGGCTACACCTTC
- | TRBJ1-1 | once | TRBV5-1 | CASSSGGLWNTEAFF | TGCGCCAGCAGCTCGGGGGGTTTGTGGAACACTGAAGCTTTCTTT
- | TRBJ2-7 | - | TRBV11-2 | CASSRGAAEGSYEQYF | TGTGCCAGCAGCCGGGGGGCAGCGGAGGGCTCCTACGAGCAGTACTTC
- | TRBJ1-2 | - | TRBV7-2 | CASSPGTALYGYTF | TGTGCCAGCAGCCCAGGGACGGCTCTCTATGGCTACACCTTC
TRBD2 | TRBJ2-2 | - | TRBV2 | CASRLAGGAGELFF | TGTGCCAGCAGACTAGCGGGAGGGGCCGGGGAGCTGTTTTTT
TRBD2 | TRBJ2-3 | - | TRBV5-6 | CASSPLGSGSTDTQYF | TGTGCCAGCAGCCCGCTCGGTAGCGGGAGTACAGATACGCAGTATTTT
- | TRBJ2-4 | - | TRBV2 | CASTGRELANIQYF | TGTGCCAGCACCGGCAGGGAACTTGCAAACATTCAGTACTTC
TRBD1 | TRBJ2-7 | few | TRBV5-4 | CASSLGTDRVYEQYF | TGTGCCAGCAGCTTAGGCACCGACAGGGTCTACGAGCAGTACTTC
TRBD1 | TRBJ1-1 | - | TRBV29-1 | CSVGEQGALAAFF | TGCAGCGTTGGTGAACAGGGGGCTTTAGCAGCTTTCTTT
- | TRBJ2-2 | - | TRBV11-2 | CASSPQAATNTGELFF | TGTGCCAGCAGCCCCCAGGCCGCTACGAACACCGGGGAGCTGTTTTTT
- | TRBJ2-3 | - | TRBV11-2 | CASSLDFIADTQYF | TGTGCCAGCAGCTTAGACTTTATCGCAGATACGCAGTATTTT
TRBD2 | TRBJ2-1 | - | TRBV7-6 | CASSSILAGEQFF | TGTGCCAGCAGCTCGATACTAGCGGGTGAGCAGTTCTTC
TRBD1 | TRBJ1-1 | few | TRBV9 | CASSVGQVNTEAFF | TGTGCCAGCAGCGTCGGACAGGTGAACACTGAAGCTTTCTTT
TRBD2 | TRBJ2-1 | many | TRBV4-3 | CASSQGLAGGTEQFF | TGCGCCAGCAGCCAAGGGCTAGCGGGAGGCACTGAGCAGTTCTTC
- | TRBJ2-7 | few | TRBV15 | CATSRGWLGSSYEQYF | TGTGCCACCAGCAGAGGGTGGCTAGGGAGCTCCTACGAGCAGTACTTC
TRBD1 | TRBJ1-6 | - | TRBV5-1 | CASSHTGERRNSPLHF | TGCGCCAGCAGCCATACAGGGGAAAGGAGGAATTCACCCCTCCACTTT
- | TRBJ1-1 | - | TRBV6-5 | CASSYGRGTEAFF | TGTGCCAGCAGTTACGGTCGGGGCACTGAAGCTTTCTTT
TRBD2 | TRBJ2-3 | - | TRBV11-3 | CASSPTSGGANTQYF | TGTGCCAGCAGCCCGACTAGCGGGGGGGCAAATACGCAGTATTTT
- | TRBJ1-1 | - | TRBV5-1 | CASSLQGGTEAFF | TGCGCCAGCAGCTTGCAGGGTGGCACTGAAGCTTTCTTT
- | TRBJ2-3 | - | TRBV7-9 | CASSPSTDTQYF | TGTGCCAGCAGCCCCTCCACAGATACGCAGTATTTT
- | TRBJ2-3 | - | TRBV7-2 | CASSPNGPLGTDTQYF | TGTGCCAGCAGCCCCAATGGTCCCCTTGGGACAGATACGCAGTATTTT
- | TRBJ1-3 | - | TRBV19 | CATEDGVSGNTIYF | TGTGCCACCGAAGACGGAGTCTCTGGAAACACCATATATTTT
- | TRBJ2-7 | - | TRBV5-1 | CASHGGPGWEQYF | TGCGCCAGCCACGGAGGGCCCGGATGGGAGCAGTACTTC